These 30 T cell receptor beta chains came from one sample sequenced in a study of OX40 agonist ivuxolimab in advanced cancers. Using immunoSEQ multiplex PCR, the repertoire was profiled, and TCRdb retains in-frame clones only, with some absent. This table holds around 50,000 clones, about 90% found once. Source: CD4+ or CD8+ T cells sorted from blood, taken in a trial of the OX40 agonist ivuxolimab. These receptors were taken from an adult with an advanced solid tumor such as melanoma, head and neck, liver or kidney cancer.

This clone has only one observation. The chain has TRBV5-5 and TRBJ2-7, with 8 bases aligning to TRBD1. The germline gives CDR1 SGHKS, CDR2 YYEKEE (reference sequence). Trimming at V came to 5 bases and at J to 3 bases, leaving 4 bases not matched to a gene. There are 13 residues in the CDR3. The CDR3 is CASRTGDFYEQYF. The CDR3 DNA reads TGTGCCAGCAGGACAGGGGATTTCTACGAGCAGTACTTC.

This clone was observed a single time. The chain has TRBV2 and TRBJ1-4; D is possibly TRBD1 (6 bases). CDR1 SNHLY and CDR2 FYNNEI come from the germline V gene. The CDR3 is made up of 17 amino acids. V lost 1 base, J lost 2 bases, and 14 bases lay in between. The CDR3 coding sequence is TGTGCCAGCAGTGAAGGAAACAGGGATGGGACTAATGAAAAACTGTTTTTT. Translated, it gives CASSEGNRDGTNEKLFF.

The J gene is TRBJ1-5, the V gene TRBV7-6; D gene unclear. The germline CDR1 and CDR2 sequences are SGHVS and FNYEAQ. The CDR3 loop spans 14 amino acids. Trimming shortened V by 5 bases and J by 8 bases, and 16 bases separated the two germline ends. CDR3 loop: CASSPRGGKEPQHF. Written as DNA, the CDR3 is TGTGCCAGCAGCCCTCGCGGTGGGAAAGAGCCCCAGCATTTT.

A single count supports this clone. V gene TRBV7-6 combines with J gene TRBJ2-1, with 11 bases fitting TRBD2. This CDR3 has 15 amino acids. In germline, CDR1 is SGHVS, CDR2 FNYEAQ. With V trimmed by 1 base and J by 8 bases, 4 bases remained unmatched. CDR3 sequence reads: CASSLGLAGLDEQFF. As DNA, the CDR3 is TGTGCCAGCAGCTTAGGACTAGCGGGGCTCGATGAGCAGTTCTTC.

The chain is built from TRBV4-3 and TRBJ1-3, with D perhaps TRBD1 (5 bases). The CDR3 is 15 residues long. CDR1 and CDR2 from the germline V gene are LGHNA and YSLEER. V lost 0 bases and J lost 0, with 6 bases in between. DNA for the CDR3: TGCGCCAGCAGCCAAGATGGGGGCTCTGGAAACACCATATATTTT. This sequence encodes CASSQDGGSGNTIYF.

V usage is TRBV5-4 and J usage is TRBJ1-5; D is unresolved. The germline gives CDR1 SGHNT, CDR2 YYREEE (reference sequence). CDR3 length: 14 amino acids. Trimming cost V 2 bases and J 4 bases, with 10 bases left between them. CDR3 nucleotide sequence: TGTGCCAGCAGCTTAGACAAGGCGAATCAGCCCCAGCATTTT. Amino acids: CASSLDKANQPQHF.

The V gene is TRBV6-1, the J gene TRBJ2-7; perhaps TRBD1 as D (6 bases). With 3 bases removed from V and 3 bases from J, the gap between germline ends came to 15 bases. The CDR3 is made up of 15 amino acids. Germline V gene sequence: CDR1 MNHNS, CDR2 SASEGT. CDR3 protein: CASSERWDTFYEQYF. In nucleotides, the CDR3 is TGTGCCAGCAGTGAGAGGTGGGACACTTTCTACGAGCAGTACTTC.

The chain recombines TRBV27 with TRBJ2-1; D is perhaps TRBD2 (6 bases). The CDR3 has 18 amino acids. Germline CDR1 is MNHEY and CDR2 is SMNVEV (reference sequence). Trimming pared 7 bases from V and 3 bases from J, leaving 25 bases between. The CDR3 coding sequence is TGTGCCAGCACTTCCTTTTTGGTGGAGGGAGGAATCTACAATGAGCAGTTCTTC. This sequence encodes CASTSFLVEGGIYNEQFF.

The J gene is TRBJ1-5, the V gene TRBV7-8; D is undetermined. V was clipped by 4 bases and J by 4 bases, with 8 bases between them. The V gene's germline CDR1 is SGHVS and CDR2 FQNEAQ. CDR3 length equals 13 residues. The CDR3 here is CASSSGTNQPQHF. The CDR3 DNA sequence: TGTGCCAGCAGCTCCGGTACGAATCAGCCCCAGCATTTT.

The V and J genes are TRBV5-1 and TRBJ2-3; TRBD2 matches at 14 bases. Germline lookup yields CDR1 SGHRS and CDR2 YFSETQ. The trim removed 4 bases at V and 5 bases at J, leaving 6 bases unmatched. CDR3 size: 16 residues. CDR3 sequence reads: CASSGGLAGEGDTQYF. CDR3 sequence (DNA): TGCGCCAGCAGCGGGGGACTAGCGGGGGAAGGAGATACGCAGTATTTT.

The V call is TRBV5-1, the J call TRBJ2-2; 14 nucleotides line up with TRBD2. The CDR3 spans 17 residues. Germline lookup yields CDR1 SGHRS and CDR2 YFSETQ. The J segment lost 0 bases and the V segment lost 4 bases, leaving 2 bases of the junction unmatched. The CDR3 DNA follows: TGCGCCAGCAGCCCGGGACTAGCGGGGGCGAACACCGGGGAGCTGTTTTTT. It specifies CASSPGLAGANTGELFF.

The V gene is TRBV7-9, the J gene TRBJ1-4, with 7 bases identical to TRBD1. Looked up from germline, CDR1 is SEHNR and CDR2 is FQNEAQ (reference sequence). The CDR3 totals 15 residues. V gave up 5 bases and J gave up 8 bases; unmatched junction bases: 11. CDR3 in DNA: TGTGCCAGCAGCCCCCATAGGACAGGATACGAAAAACTGTTTTTT. Translated, it gives CASSPHRTGYEKLFF. The full variable domain, its missing parts supplied by reference TRBV7-9 and TRBJ1-4, is DTGVSQNPRHKITKRGQNVTFRCDPISEHNRLYWYRQTLGQGPEFLTYFQNEAQLEKSRLLSDRFSAERPKGSFSTLEIQRTEQGDSAMYLCASSPHRTGYEKLFFGSGTQLSVL.

V gene TRBV5-6 combines with J gene TRBJ2-5; the match to TRBD1 covers 7 bases. V lost 2 bases and J lost 5; bases outside the gene matches: 6. Per germline, CDR1 SGHDT and CDR2 YYEEEE. The CDR3 length is 14 residues. The CDR3 here is CASSFTGVLETQYF. In nucleotides, the CDR3 is TGTGCCAGCAGCTTTACAGGGGTGTTGGAGACCCAGTACTTC.

The genes are TRBV25-1 and TRBJ2-5; no clear D. The CDR3 has 9 residues. Trimming cost V 10 bases and J 4 bases, with 4 bases left between them. The germline V gene has CDR1 MGHDK and CDR2 SYGVNS. The CDR3 sequence is CAIGETQYF. CDR3 in DNA: TGTGCCATAGGAGAGACCCAGTACTTC.

The chain uses TRBV4-1 and TRBJ2-3; D possibly corresponds to TRBD1 (6 bases). V was cut by 1 base and J by 2 bases, with 19 bases left in between. CDR3 size: 18 residues. Germline V gives CDR1 MGHRA, CDR2 YSYEKL. The CDR3: CASSQGRRGLGTTDTQYF. The CDR3 coding sequence is TGCGCCAGCAGCCAAGGACGAAGGGGGTTGGGGACCACAGATACGCAGTATTTT.

Comment on this clone: One junction end disagrees with the germline gene, perhaps due to a read error. The chain recombines TRBV7-7 with TRBJ2-7; the D is unclear. The CDR3 spans 13 residues. Germline-derived CDR1 and CDR2 are SSHAT and FNYEAQ (reference sequence). This CDR3 is CASSSGVGYEQYF. The CDR3 bases are TGTGCTAGCAGCTCAGGAGTGGGCTACGAGCAGTACTTC.

The V call is TRBV6-5, the J call TRBJ2-7; a weak D match, TRBD2 (6 bases). The CDR3 has 15 residues. The germline gives CDR1 MNHEY, CDR2 SVGAGI. The V end was cut by 5 bases, the J end by 4 bases, with 18 bases between. CDR3 in amino acids: CASSTRGRRGYEQYF. Written as DNA, the CDR3 is TGTGCCAGCAGTACTCGGGGGAGACGGGGATACGAGCAGTACTTC.

V and J are TRBV21-1 and TRBJ1-5; the table names TRBD1, a call not compared with the DNA. TRBV21-1 is termed a pseudogene. The CDR3 runs 17 residues. The CDR3 bases are TGTGCCAGCAGCAAAGTCTCCAGGAAGGATAGCAATCAGCCCCAGCATTTT. Encoded protein: CASSKVSRKDSNQPQHF.

The chain recombines TRBV6-6 with TRBJ1-2; D gene unclear. Trimming pared 2 bases from V and 1 base from J, leaving 5 bases between. CDR3 length: 13 residues. Germline lookup yields CDR1 MNHNY and CDR2 SVGAGI (reference sequence). The CDR3 bases are TGTGCCAGCAGTTACGACGGTAACTATGGCTACACCTTC. Amino acids: CASSYDGNYGYTF.

This chain joins TRBV15 and TRBJ2-7; 11 positions match TRBD2. This CDR3 is built from 15 residues. CDR1 and CDR2 from the germline V gene are LNHNV and YYDKDF (reference sequence). After removal of 4 bases from V and 3 bases from J, the junction contained 5 bases not matched to a gene. CDR3 region: CATSTNTSGGYEQYF. CDR3 sequence (DNA): TGTGCCACCAGCACGAACACTAGCGGGGGCTACGAGCAGTACTTC.

The chain links TRBV29-1 to TRBJ2-1, with D unclear. The CDR3 has 12 residues. The V end was cut by 3 bases, the J end by 9 bases, with 12 bases between. Germline V gene sequence: CDR1 SQVTM, CDR2 ANQGSEA. The CDR3 DNA sequence: TGCAGCGTTGACTATCAGCGTATTGAGCAGTTCTTC. Amino acid sequence: CSVDYQRIEQFF.

The chain is built from TRBV9 and TRBJ1-4; a weak D match, TRBD1 (5 bases). Germline CDR1 SGDLS, CDR2 YYNGEE. Trimming took 7 bases from V and 6 from J, leaving 13 bases between them. The CDR3 totals 13 residues. DNA of the CDR3: TGTGCCAGCTCGTGGGGGTCTGATGAAAAACTGTTTTTT. Translation gives CASSWGSDEKLFF.

CDR3 region: CASSLLARTSSYNEQFF. DNA of the CDR3: TGTGCCAGCAGTTTACTCGCTCGCACTAGCTCCTACAATGAGCAGTTCTTC. This chain uses TRBV28 with TRBJ2-1; a weak D match, TRBD2 (5 bases). Trimming left V 2 bases short and J 0 bases short, with 14 bases between. The germline gives CDR1 MDHEN, CDR2 SYDVKM. This CDR3 spans 17 amino acids.

This clone was seen only a few times. The V gene is TRBV2, the J gene TRBJ2-7; D is ambiguous. CDR1 is SNHLY, CDR2 FYNNEI, per germline. The V and J ends lost 4 bases and 1 base respectively, with 2 bases between them. The CDR3 loop spans 11 amino acids. The CDR3 here is CASSGSYEQYF. The CDR3 DNA reads TGTGCCAGCAGTGGGTCCTACGAGCAGTACTTC.

V is TRBV27 and J is TRBJ2-3, with D maybe TRBD1 (6 bases). V dropped 2 bases and J dropped 3 bases, with 12 bases sitting between them. Germline CDR1 reads MNHEY; CDR2 reads SMNVEV (reference sequence). This CDR3 region has 15 residues. For the CDR3, the DNA is TGTGCCAGCAGTTTAACAGGGATAGGGACAGATACGCAGTATTTT. It translates to CASSLTGIGTDTQYF.

This clone was seen a single time. The chain joins TRBV11-2 to TRBJ2-5; possible D gene TRBD1, 6 bases. Germline V lookup: CDR1 SGHAT, CDR2 FQNNGV. Trimming left V 4 bases short and J 3 bases short, with 9 bases between. The CDR3 runs 13 residues. Written as DNA, the CDR3 is TGTGCCAGCAGCTCACAGGGAAAAGAGACCCAGTACTTC. Its protein product is CASSSQGKETQYF.

The chain combines TRBV28 with TRBJ2-7, with 9 bases aligning to TRBD1. The CDR3 is 15 residues long. V was pared by 6 bases and J by 6 bases, with 12 bases of the junction left unmatched. Germline CDR1 MDHEN, CDR2 SYDVKM. The CDR3 sequence is CASSPALGTGSEQYF. As DNA, the CDR3 is TGTGCCAGCAGCCCTGCTCTGGGGACAGGGAGCGAGCAGTACTTC.

The chain carries TRBV11-3 and TRBJ2-1; 7 bases are a match to TRBD2. Germline loops: CDR1 SGHNT, CDR2 YENEEA. The trim removed 5 bases at V and 0 bases at J, leaving 10 bases unmatched. CDR3 length: 17 amino acids. The CDR3 loop is CASSQETSLSSYNEQFF. In DNA, the CDR3 is TGTGCCAGCAGCCAAGAGACTAGCCTGAGCTCCTACAATGAGCAGTTCTTC.

This clone came up once. This rearrangement joins TRBV5-6 to TRBJ2-2, with D maybe TRBD1 (6 bases). The V gene's germline CDR1 is SGHDT and CDR2 YYEEEE. The V gene lost 4 bases and the J gene lost 4 bases, with 14 bases spanning the gap. The CDR3 extends over 15 amino acids. The DNA for the CDR3 is TGTGCCAGCAGCGGGGCGACAGGCGGCACCGGGGAGCTGTTTTTT. It specifies CASSGATGGTGELFF.

The V call is TRBV11-2, the J call TRBJ2-7; 7 nucleotides match TRBD1. Germline V gene sequence: CDR1 SGHAT, CDR2 FQNNGV. V lost 5 bases, J lost 2 bases, and 6 bases stayed unmatched. This CDR3 is 14 amino acids long. CDR3 bases: TGTGCCAGCAGCCCCCCGGGACAGCCCTACGAGCAGTACTTC. This gives the protein CASSPPGQPYEQYF.